This TCR beta chain stems from a study of technical replicates of blood from four donors. The germline V and J ends were trimmed by 0 bases and 1 base, with 7 bases remaining between them. Germline values: CDR1 MGHRA, CDR2 YSYEKL. This CDR3 comprises 15 residues. Assay: immunoSEQ multiplex PCR; the TCRdb copy retains only in-frame clones and omits some. Of about 99,000 clones in the sample, roughly 96% are singletons; the top ten hold 0.21%. The chain couples TRBV4-1 to TRBJ2-1, with unresolved D. The source of this sequence is a human donor in good health. Material for sequencing was T cells isolated from PBMCs. CDR3 amino acids: CASSQDSNSYNEQFF. The CDR3 nucleotides read TGCGCCAGCAGCCAAGATAGTAATTCCTACAATGAGCAGTTCTTC.